The clone carrying this T cell receptor beta chain was observed many times. The antigen is not known. The TCRbeta library incorporated unique molecular identifiers. TCRdb used MiXCR to reprocess the PCR reads, holding one entry per CDR3 protein. Among about 280,000 distinct CDR3 sequences listed, roughly 10% were seen once. The record originates from a study of T-cell reconstitution after alpha-beta-depleted transplantation in children. Study outcomes and limitations: Where alpha-beta T cells came from about two months after transplant was reportedly several hundred expanded graft clones.

Germline CDR1 is DFQATT and CDR2 is SNEGSKA (reference sequence). The length of the CDR3 is 14 residues. V was shortened by 4 bases and J by 4 bases, with 14 bases between the two germline ends. J is TRBJ2-1 and V is TRBV20-1, with D tentatively TRBD2 (5 bases). The TCR comes from a male patient between 2 and 10 years old who had a stem cell transplant for chronic granulomatous disease, so the T cells may come from the graft donor. The source was peripheral blood, collected 180 days after TCRalphabeta/CD19-depleted stem cell transplant. Written as DNA, the CDR3 is TGCAGTGCTAATTTCCTAGCCTCATACAATGAGCAGTTCTTC. Translating it yields CSANFLASYNEQFF.